Below, 2 T cell receptor beta chains from the same sample are listed, as sequenced in a study of response to subunit inactivated influenza vaccine. TCRdb redid the calling of the RT-PCR reads with MiXCR, one entry per CDR3 protein. The sample comprises some 640,000 distinct CDR3 sequences, approximately 14% of which are singletons, and roughly 6.4% rests with the top ten. Sequenced material: PBMCs from blood, taken 14 to 15 days before vaccination. The source is a man aged 50 or older who received an inactivated influenza vaccine.

The rearrangement links TRBV7-9 to TRBJ1-4; D is unclear. The length of the CDR3 is 16 residues. In germline, CDR1 is SEHNR, CDR2 FQNEAQ (reference sequence). Trimming took 6 bases from V and 0 from J, leaving 14 bases between them. CDR3 protein: CASSQGVYATNEKLFF. The CDR3 DNA is TGTGCCAGCAGTCAAGGCGTCTATGCAACTAATGAAAAACTGTTTTTT.

This clonotype was found once. Since no conserved phenylalanine or tryptophan closes the CDR3, a read error is the likely cause. The chain has TRBV12-3 or TRBV12-4 and TRBJ2-2; D call uncertain. The V and J ends lost 3 bases and 4 bases respectively, with 6 bases between them. This CDR3 contains 13 residues. CDR3 sequence (DNA): TGTGCCAGCAGTTTTTGGGGCACCGGGGAGCTGTTTTCT. Translation gives CASSFWGTGELFS.